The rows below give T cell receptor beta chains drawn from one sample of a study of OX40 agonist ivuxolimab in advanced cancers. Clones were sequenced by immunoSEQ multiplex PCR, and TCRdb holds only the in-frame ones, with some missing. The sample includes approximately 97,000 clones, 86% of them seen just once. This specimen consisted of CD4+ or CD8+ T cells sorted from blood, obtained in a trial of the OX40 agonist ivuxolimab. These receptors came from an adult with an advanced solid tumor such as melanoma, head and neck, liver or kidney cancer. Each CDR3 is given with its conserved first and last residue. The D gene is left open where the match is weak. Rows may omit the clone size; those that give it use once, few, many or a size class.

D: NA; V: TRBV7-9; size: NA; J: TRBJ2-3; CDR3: CASSSLLGVTDTQYF; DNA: TGTGCCAGCAGCTCACTGTTAGGGGTCACAGATACGCAGTATTTT
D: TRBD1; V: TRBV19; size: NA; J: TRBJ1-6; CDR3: CASSTTRTGSWSPLHF; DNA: TGTGCCAGTAGTACGACCCGGACAGGGTCTTGGTCACCCCTCCACTTT
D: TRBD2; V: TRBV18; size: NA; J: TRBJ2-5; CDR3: CASSPTSGGPSEETQYF; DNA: TGTGCCAGCTCACCGACTAGCGGGGGGCCCAGCGAAGAGACCCAGTACTTC
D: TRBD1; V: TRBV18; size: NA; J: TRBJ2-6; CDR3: CASSPTRQGGLTGANVLTF; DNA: TGTGCCAGCTCACCAACCCGACAGGGGGGCTTAACTGGGGCCAACGTCCTGACTTTC
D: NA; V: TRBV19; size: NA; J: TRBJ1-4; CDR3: CASKKDPTGNEKLFF; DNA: TGTGCCAGTAAGAAGGACCCAACGGGTAATGAAAAACTGTTTTTT
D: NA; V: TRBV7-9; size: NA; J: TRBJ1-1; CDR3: CASSLEGWGDGTEAFF; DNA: TGTGCCAGCAGCTTGGAGGGTTGGGGTGACGGCACTGAAGCTTTCTTT
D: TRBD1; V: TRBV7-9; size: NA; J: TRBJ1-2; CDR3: CASSRDSFYGYTF; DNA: TGTGCCAGCAGCCGGGACAGTTTCTATGGCTACACCTTC
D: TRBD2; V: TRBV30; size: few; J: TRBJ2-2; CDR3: CAWDRLAGSGELFF; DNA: TGTGCCTGGGACCGACTAGCGGGGTCCGGGGAGCTGTTTTTT
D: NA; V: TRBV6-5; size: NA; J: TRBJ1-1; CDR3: CASSYSLNTEAFF; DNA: TGTGCCAGCAGTTACTCCCTGAACACTGAAGCTTTCTTT
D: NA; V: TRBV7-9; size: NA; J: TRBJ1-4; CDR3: CASSLEGTEKLFF; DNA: TGTGCCAGCAGCTTAGAAGGGACCGAAAAACTGTTTTTT
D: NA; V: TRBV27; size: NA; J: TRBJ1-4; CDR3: CASSLGWRSRLFF; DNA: TGTGCCAGCAGTTTAGGGTGGCGGAGTAGGCTGTTTTTT
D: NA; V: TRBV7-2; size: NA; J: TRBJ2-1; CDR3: CASKGLYNEQFF; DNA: TGTGCCAGCAAGGGGCTATACAATGAGCAGTTCTTC
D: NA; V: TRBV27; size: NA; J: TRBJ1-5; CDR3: CASSLLGTSNQPQHF; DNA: TGTGCCAGCAGTTTATTGGGGACTAGCAATCAGCCCCAGCATTTT
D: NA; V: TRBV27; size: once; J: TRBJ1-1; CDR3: CATEQEMNTEAFF; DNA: TGTGCCACCGAACAGGAGATGAACACTGAAGCTTTCTTT
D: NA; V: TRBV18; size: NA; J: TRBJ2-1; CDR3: CASSPVQANNEQFF; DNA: TGTGCCAGCTCACCGGTACAGGCTAACAATGAGCAGTTCTTC
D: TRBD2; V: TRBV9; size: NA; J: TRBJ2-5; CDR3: CASSVAPAGGQETQYF; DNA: TGTGCCAGCAGCGTAGCTCCAGCGGGGGGCCAAGAGACCCAGTACTTC
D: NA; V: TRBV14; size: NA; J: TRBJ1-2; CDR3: CASSQATYPTSGYTF; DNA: TGTGCCAGCAGCCAAGCGACTTACCCTACCAGTGGCTACACCTTC
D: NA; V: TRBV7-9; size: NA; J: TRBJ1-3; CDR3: CASSFPNGNTIYF; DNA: TGTGCCAGCAGCTTTCCCAATGGAAACACCATATATTTT
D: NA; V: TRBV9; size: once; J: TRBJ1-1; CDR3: CASSEDGQNTEAFF; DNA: TGTGCCAGCAGCGAAGACGGACAGAACACTGAAGCTTTCTTT
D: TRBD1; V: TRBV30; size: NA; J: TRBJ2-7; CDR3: CAWSYRDRGYYEQYF; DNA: TGTGCCTGGAGTTACCGGGACAGGGGTTACTACGAGCAGTACTTC
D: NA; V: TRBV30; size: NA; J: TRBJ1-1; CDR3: CAWSVVISEAFF; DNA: TGTGCCTGGAGTGTAGTGATCTCTGAAGCTTTCTTT
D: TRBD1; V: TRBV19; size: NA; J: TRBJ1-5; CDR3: CASLRDSYSNQPQHF; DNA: TGTGCCAGCCTAAGGGACAGCTATAGCAATCAGCCCCAGCATTTT
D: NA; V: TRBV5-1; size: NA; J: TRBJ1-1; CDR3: CASSGGTPNTEAFF; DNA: TGCGCCAGCAGCGGCGGGACACCGAACACTGAAGCTTTCTTT
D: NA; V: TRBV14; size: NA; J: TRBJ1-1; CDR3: CASSPAGNTEAFF; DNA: TGTGCCAGCAGCCCCGCCGGGAACACTGAAGCTTTCTTT
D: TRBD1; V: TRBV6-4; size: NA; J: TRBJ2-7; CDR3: CASHYGQGIYEQYF; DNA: TGTGCCAGCCACTACGGACAGGGGATCTACGAGCAGTACTTC
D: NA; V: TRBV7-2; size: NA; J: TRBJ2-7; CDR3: CASSLAITGYEQYF; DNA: TGTGCCAGCAGCTTAGCAATCACGGGCTACGAGCAGTACTTC
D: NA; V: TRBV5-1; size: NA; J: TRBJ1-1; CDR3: CASRLGVETYTEAFF; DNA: TGCGCCAGCAGATTGGGAGTGGAGACTTACACTGAAGCTTTCTTT
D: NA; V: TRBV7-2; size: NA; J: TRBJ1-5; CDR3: CASSLVDGPQHF; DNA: TGTGCCAGCAGCTTAGTGGACGGGCCCCAGCATTTT
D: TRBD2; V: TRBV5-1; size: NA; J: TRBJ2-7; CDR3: CASSLDPAGVYEQYF; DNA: TGCGCCAGCAGCTTGGACCCAGCGGGAGTATACGAGCAGTACTTC
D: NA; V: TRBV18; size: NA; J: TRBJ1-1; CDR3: CASSGDTPNTEAFF; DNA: TGTGCCAGCTCCGGAGATACCCCGAACACTGAAGCTTTCTTT
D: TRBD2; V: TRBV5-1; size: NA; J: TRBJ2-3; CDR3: CASSLSPMGRDTYTDTQYF; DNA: TGCGCCAGCAGCTTGTCACCGATGGGGAGGGATACCTACACAGATACGCAGTATTTT
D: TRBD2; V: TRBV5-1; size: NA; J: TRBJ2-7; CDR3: CASSQIAGSYEQYF; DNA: TGCGCCAGCAGCCAAATAGCGGGCTCCTACGAGCAGTACTTC
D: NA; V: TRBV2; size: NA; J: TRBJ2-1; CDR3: CASKAVSSYNEQFF; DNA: TGTGCCAGCAAGGCAGTTAGCTCCTACAATGAGCAGTTCTTC
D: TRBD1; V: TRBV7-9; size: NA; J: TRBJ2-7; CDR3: CASSPGQQGTSQYF; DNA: TGTGCCAGCAGTCCCGGACAACAGGGGACCTCGCAGTACTTC
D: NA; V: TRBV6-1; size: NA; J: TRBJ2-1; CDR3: CASSEARAMVF; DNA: TGTGCCAGCAGTGAAGCGCGGGCAATGGTCTTC
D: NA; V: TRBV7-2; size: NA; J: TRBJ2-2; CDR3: CASSNRRSVTGELFF; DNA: TGTGCCAGCAGTAATAGGCGGTCGGTAACCGGGGAGCTGTTTTTT
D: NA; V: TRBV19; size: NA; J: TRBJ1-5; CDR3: CASSPRGSSNQPQHF; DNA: TGTGCCAGTAGTCCCAGGGGATCCAGCAATCAGCCCCAGCATTTT
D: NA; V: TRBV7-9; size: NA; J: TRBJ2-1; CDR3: CASSLPSHNRAIYNEQFF; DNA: TGTGCCAGCAGCTTACCATCTCACAACAGGGCAATCTACAATGAGCAGTTCTTC
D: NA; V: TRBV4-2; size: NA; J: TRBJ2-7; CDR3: CASSQGTSYEQYF; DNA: TGTGCCAGCAGCCAGGGGACTTCCTACGAGCAGTACTTC
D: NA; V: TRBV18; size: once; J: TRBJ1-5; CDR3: CASSPRSDSNQPQHF; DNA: TGTGCCAGCTCACCACGCTCGGATAGCAATCAGCCCCAGCATTTT